This entry features one T cell receptor beta chain sequence. The table lists this clonotype with many counts. Its recognized antigen is unknown. Nothing much larger sits one base from this clone, and base qualities are not available. Graves' hyperthyroidism was defined as stable when no progression to ophthalmopathy occurred over 18 months of follow-up. Hyperthyroidism patients were aged 18 to 65 years and newly diagnosed, with disease duration of less than 2 months. Patients with uncontrolled infections, other autoimmune diseases, pregnancy or lactation were excluded. Diagnoses relied on clinical symptoms, serum thyroxine and TRAb, thyroid ultrasound and orbital computed tomography. PBMCs were isolated from 8 to 10 ml of fresh peripheral blood by Ficoll-Paque density gradient centrifugation. Total RNA was extracted using Trizol reagent, and RNA quality was assessed on an Agilent 2100 Bioanalyzer.

V gives up 5 bases and J gives up 7 bases, and the segment between their germline ends measures 18 bases. The germline V gene (reference sequence) specifies DFQATT as CDR1 and SNEGSKA as CDR2. The CDR3 runs 14 amino acids, cysteine and phenylalanine included. Here the CDR3 DNA is all that survives: 42 bases in frame from base 1. Amplification of TCR beta CDR3 regions was carried out from RNA transcripts. A first-round RT-PCR of the TCR CDR3 used the HTBI primer set with the Qiagen OneStep RT-PCR kit. A second multiplex PCR round built the libraries, followed by size selection and purification. Paired-end sequencing of the libraries was performed with 100 bp reads on an Illumina HiSeq2000. Regarding the original processing steps: SOAPnuke was used to process the raw data, removing reads that contained adapters or uncalled bases, had a mean Phred below 15, or lacked an exact match to the constant primer or identifier. High-quality paired reads were merged with COPE v1.2.5, and unique nucleotide sequences were defined as clonotypes. Clonotypes were aligned to IMGT TRBV, TRBD and TRBJ reference segments using MiTCR v1.1. Analysis was restricted to V-J combinations with a frequency above 0.0001, which covered about 99% of repertoires. The TCS score was defined as the ratio of F50 (clonal expansion) to E x V (chaos), calculated using BLOSUM62-based TCRdist between CDR3 peptides within each V-J. Welch's t-statistics and random forest reduced fewer than 550 V-J features to 10 to 15, which were used in a naive Bayes classifier (R e1071). TCRdb reprocessing: public reads trimmed at Q25 with fastp, clones called with MiXCR, in-frame beta chains kept. Rows with one shared CDR3 protein collapse into an entry with the most common genes and DNA. Clone size and V and J calls follow TCRdb, not the original study. The table for this sample lists some 400,000 distinct CDR3 sequences; approximately 19% of them were counted only once. Of the sample, roughly 3.5% is held by the ten largest clones.

The record originates from a study of T cells in Graves' hyperthyroidism and ophthalmopathy (dated by TCRdb to about 2019). In terms of the full investigation: Peripheral blood was sampled at the time of initial diagnosis, prior to any treatment. A discovery cohort of roughly 100 patients, approximately 45 with Graves' ophthalmopathy and 57 with stable Graves' hyperthyroidism, was used to find distinguishing TCR V-J signatures. Prospective prediction of ophthalmopathy was tested in an independent validation cohort of under 20 hyperthyroidism patients and some 17 patients who later progressed to ophthalmopathy. The roughly 90 discovery patients were divided at random into training and test sets in a 7:3 ratio. In several Graves' hyperthyroidism patients, the study also compared T-cell repertoires from thyroid tissue with T-cell repertoires from blood. After blood sampling, hyperthyroidism patients were treated with methimazole at a starting dose of 30 mg daily, and ophthalmopathy patients were treated with high-dose intravenous methylprednisolone. TCR Vbeta CDR3 sequencing of 120 to 150 peripheral blood samples (over 40 ophthalmopathy, some 75 hyperthyroidism and approximately 17 progressor patients) is reported in the paper. The paper as a whole reports these results and caveats: No statistical method was used to set the sample size in advance, and investigators knew the group allocation. Most expanded thyroid clonotypes (frequency above 0.001) were also detected in blood, suggesting blood repertoires may reflect thyroid immune responses. During validation, the model predicted progression to ophthalmopathy a median of about 6.5 months ahead of onset, with around 70% sensitivity and 72.22% specificity. Ophthalmopathy was separated from stable hyperthyroidism by a 13 V-J signature model, with about 88% sensitivity and roughly 81% specificity obtained in cross-validation and 80%/75% obtained in testing.

The sample consisted of blood. The receptor's source is a woman aged 18-35 years with Graves' hyperthyroidism. The V gene is TRBV20-1 and the J gene is TRBJ1-3, with the D segment identity uncertain. The base sequence is TGCAGTGCTCGGGAGGGCAGGACGCAGAACACCATATATTTT. It translates as CSAREGRTQNTIYF.